These 10 T cell receptor beta chains were all obtained from the same sample, sequenced in a study of control samples from healthy donors and cancer patients. Clones were sequenced by immunoSEQ multiplex PCR, and TCRdb holds only the in-frame ones, with some missing. Here the sample spans 95,000 to 130,000 clones, 75% to 90% being singletons. The sample taken for sequencing was PBMCs. The receptor set was obtained from a woman between 50 and 59 years old with colorectal cancer.

The chain has TRBV7-3 and TRBJ1-1; D is perhaps TRBD1 (5 bases). The CDR3 length is 13 residues. Germline V gene sequence: CDR1 SGHTA, CDR2 FQGTGA. Trimming shortened V by 6 bases and J by 1 base, and 9 bases separated the two germline ends. Here the CDR3 DNA reads TGTGCCAGCAGTCAGGGCAGGAACACTGAAGCTTTCTTT. Amino acids: CASSQGRNTEAFF.

The V call is TRBV5-1, the J call TRBJ2-7; 12 bases align to TRBD2. With V trimmed by 3 bases and J by 6 bases, 4 bases remained unmatched. CDR1 and CDR2 (germline): SGHRS, YFSETQ. This CDR3 is built from 14 residues. The CDR3 spells CASSSTSGRVEQYF. In DNA form, the CDR3 reads TGCGCCAGCAGCTCGACTAGCGGGAGAGTCGAGCAGTACTTC.

The V gene is TRBV19, the J gene TRBJ2-6; the D is unclear. Germline-derived CDR1 and CDR2 are LNHDA and SQIVND (reference sequence). This CDR3 has 15 amino acids. Trimming removed 3 bases at V and 0 bases at J, with 6 bases between. The CDR3 loop is CASSIFSSGANVLTF. The CDR3 DNA sequence: TGTGCCAGTAGTATTTTCAGCTCTGGGGCCAACGTCCTGACTTTC.

This rearrangement joins TRBV6-2 or TRBV6-3 to TRBJ1-2; D might be TRBD1 (5 bases). Trimming pared 2 bases from V and 2 bases from J, leaving 12 bases between. Germline V gives CDR1 MNHEY, CDR2 SVGEGT. The CDR3 consists of 15 residues. DNA of the CDR3: TGTGCCAGCAGTTACCGAGCAGGGTGGAACTATGGCTACACCTTC. Translation: CASSYRAGWNYGYTF.

This chain joins TRBV6-5 and TRBJ2-7; D not resolved. Germline V gene lookup returns CDR1 MNHEY and CDR2 SVGAGI. Trimming removed 0 bases at V and 7 bases at J, with 13 bases between. The CDR3 is 14 residues long. DNA for the CDR3: TGTGCCAGCAGTTACTCGAGGACCGCCGGGGAGCAGTACTTC. Translated: CASSYSRTAGEQYF.

The rearrangement joins TRBV12-3 or TRBV12-4 to TRBJ1-2, with D possibly being TRBD1 (5 bases). There are 12 residues in the CDR3. V dropped 7 bases and J dropped 2 bases, with 8 bases sitting between them. CDR3 sequence: CASTRDNYGYTF. The CDR3 nucleotides read TGTGCCAGCACCCGGGACAACTATGGCTACACCTTC.

This clone was seen a handful of times. This chain joins TRBV7-3 and TRBJ2-2; the D gene could be TRBD1 or TRBD2 (5 bases each). Germline V CDR1 and CDR2: SGHTA, FQGTGA. The CDR3 is 14 residues long. V was clipped by 3 bases and J by 1 base, with 6 bases between them. Written as DNA, the CDR3 is TGTGCCAGCAGCTTGGGGGTGAACACCGGGGAGCTGTTTTTT. It yields the protein CASSLGVNTGELFF.

This chain joins TRBV27 and TRBJ1-1; possibly TRBD1 for D (5 bases). V lost 6 bases and J lost 0, with 23 bases in between. The germline V gene has CDR1 MNHEY and CDR2 SMNVEV (reference sequence). The CDR3 covers 18 residues. The CDR3 DNA reads TGTGCCAGCAGCGGATCCAAATTTGTGGGGCAGGTGAACACTGAAGCTTTCTTT. This gives the protein CASSGSKFVGQVNTEAFF.

The gene calls are TRBV18 and TRBJ1-3, with D tentatively TRBD1 (5 bases). The length of the CDR3 is 14 residues. The ends were cut back, 4 bases at V and 3 bases at J, with 10 bases in the middle. The germline gives CDR1 KGHSH, CDR2 LQKENI. The CDR3 spells CASSLDIIGNTIYF. The DNA for the CDR3 is TGTGCCAGCTCACTGGACATAATTGGAAACACCATATATTTT. Supplemented by reference TRBV18 and TRBJ1-3, the full variable domain reads NAGVMQNPRHLVRRRGQEARLRCSPMKGHSHVYWYRQLPEEGLKFMVYLQKENIIDESGMPKERFSAEFPKEGPSILRIQQVVRGDSAAYFCASSLDIIGNTIYFGEGSWLTVV.

The rearrangement links TRBV9 to TRBJ2-7; no reliable D call. The CDR3 has 14 residues. Trimming shortened V by 1 base and J by 1 base, and 9 bases separated the two germline ends. CDR1 and CDR2 (germline): SGDLS, YYNGEE. The CDR3 region has the DNA TGTGCCAGCAGCGTATCGGCGGATTCCTACGAGCAGTACTTC. It specifies CASSVSADSYEQYF.